The rows below give T cell receptor beta chains drawn from one sample of a study of blood T cell repertoires in COVID-19. The data were produced by immunoSEQ multiplex PCR, yet TCRdb's version contains in-frame clones alone and is incomplete. The sample lists tens of thousands of clones, 70% to 80% occurring once. Sequencing was done on a sample of peripheral blood. These receptor sequences come from a man between 70 and 80 years old with acute or convalescent COVID-19. Both conserved end residues are part of each CDR3. A D gene is named only where the DNA matches it firmly. Only part of the rows carry a size: once, few, many, or a class if the clone is expanded.

-	-	TRBJ1-2	TRBV20-1	CSGRVSGGYTF	TGCAGTGGAAGGGTCTCGGGAGGCTACACCTTC
-	-	TRBJ1-1	TRBV7-9	CASSLGLWDTEAFF	TGTGCCAGCAGCCTGGGACTATGGGACACTGAAGCTTTCTTT
few	TRBD1	TRBJ1-2	TRBV5-1	CASSFGQANYGYTF	TGCGCCAGCAGCTTCGGACAGGCCAACTATGGCTACACCTTC
-	-	TRBJ2-1	TRBV27	CASSRDFYNEQFF	TGTGCCAGCAGCCGGGACTTTTACAATGAGCAGTTCTTC
-	TRBD2	TRBJ2-7	TRBV5-4	CASSWLTSGSSEQYF	TGTGCCAGCAGCTGGCTGACTAGCGGGAGTTCCGAGCAGTACTTC
few	TRBD1	TRBJ2-5	TRBV5-4	CASSTQGAGETQYF	TGTGCCAGCAGCACCCAGGGGGCAGGTGAGACCCAGTACTTC
once	TRBD2	TRBJ2-7	TRBV15	CATSRFPSGSIPYEQYF	TGTGCCACCAGCAGATTTCCTAGCGGGAGCATCCCTTACGAGCAGTACTTC
-	-	TRBJ2-3	TRBV7-9	CASSLVPGTDTQYF	TGTGCCAGCAGCTTAGTTCCGGGTACAGATACGCAGTATTTT
-	TRBD1	TRBJ2-3	TRBV29-1	CSAEDRSSTDTQYF	TGCAGCGCAGAGGACAGGTCTAGCACAGATACGCAGTATTTT
few	-	TRBJ1-4	TRBV6-5	CASRGGFNEKLFF	TGTGCCAGCAGGGGAGGGTTCAATGAAAAACTGTTTTTT
few	TRBD2	TRBJ2-7	TRBV19	CASSWRPGTSAKRYEQYF	TGTGCCAGTAGTTGGAGGCCCGGGACTAGCGCGAAGAGATACGAGCAGTACTTC
few	TRBD1	TRBJ1-5	TRBV19	CASSIEQGPNQPQHF	TGTGCCAGTAGTATAGAACAGGGGCCTAATCAGCCCCAGCATTTT
-	TRBD1	TRBJ1-1	TRBV7-9	CASRDRGLNTEAFF	TGTGCCAGCAGGGACAGGGGTTTGAACACTGAAGCTTTCTTT
-	TRBD1	TRBJ1-5	TRBV28	CASRRQGNQPQHF	TGTGCCAGCAGGCGACAGGGAAATCAGCCCCAGCATTTT
-	TRBD1	TRBJ1-3	TRBV6-5	CASSYGTASGNTIYF	TGTGCCAGCAGTTACGGGACAGCGTCTGGAAACACCATATATTTT
-	-	TRBJ1-5	TRBV28	CASTSPTGDQPQHF	TGTGCCAGCACCTCCCCGACCGGGGATCAGCCCCAGCATTTT
-	-	TRBJ2-1	TRBV29-1	CSAKGATYNEQFF	TGCAGCGCTAAAGGAGCTACCTACAATGAGCAGTTCTTC
-	-	TRBJ2-1	TRBV19	CASSLAAYNEQFF	TGTGCCAGTAGTTTGGCAGCCTACAATGAGCAGTTCTTC
-	TRBD2	TRBJ2-2	TRBV14	CASSPLASGRITGELFF	TGTGCCAGCAGCCCTTTGGCGAGCGGGAGAATCACCGGGGAGCTGTTTTTT
once	-	TRBJ2-1	TRBV7-9	CASSLVGEVSEQFF	TGTGCCAGCAGCTTAGTGGGGGAGGTCAGTGAGCAGTTCTTC
-	-	TRBJ1-2	TRBV4-1	CASSHNLQGRGYTF	TGCGCCAGCAGCCATAATTTACAGGGAAGGGGCTACACCTTC
-	TRBD2	TRBJ2-1	TRBV5-4	CASSLASSGSYNEQFF	TGTGCCAGCAGCTTGGCGTCTAGCGGAAGCTACAATGAGCAGTTCTTC
-	-	TRBJ1-3	TRBV12-3/TRBV12-4	CASSLEGGHTIYF	TGTGCCAGCAGTTTAGAGGGAGGGCACACCATATATTTT
-	TRBD1	TRBJ1-2	TRBV11-2	CASSLDRDVGGYTF	TGTGCCAGCAGCCTCGACAGGGATGTGGGTGGCTACACCTTC
-	-	TRBJ1-2	TRBV7-3	CASSRFQGSHGYTF	TGTGCCAGCAGCCGCTTCCAGGGATCCCATGGCTACACCTTC
once	-	TRBJ2-7	TRBV27	CASFGLQGSEQYF	TGTGCCAGCTTCGGGCTTCAGGGGAGTGAGCAGTACTTC
once	-	TRBJ1-2	TRBV14	CASSQYPGGGYTF	TGTGCCAGCAGCCAATACCCGGGGGGCGGCTACACCTTC
few	TRBD1	TRBJ1-1	TRBV18	CASSPGTGQGGTEAFF	TGTGCCAGCTCACCAGGTACGGGACAGGGAGGCACTGAAGCTTTCTTT
-	TRBD2	TRBJ2-5	TRBV12-5	CASGSGGPPQETQYF	TGTGCTAGTGGAAGCGGGGGGCCCCCACAAGAGACCCAGTACTTC
-	-	TRBJ2-1	TRBV27	CATQASYNEQFF	TGTGCCACCCAGGCCTCCTACAATGAGCAGTTCTTC
-	TRBD2	TRBJ2-1	TRBV7-9	CASSLALLSSGSLYEQFF	TGTGCCAGCAGCTTAGCGCTACTGTCTAGCGGGAGTTTGTATGAGCAGTTCTTC
-	TRBD1	TRBJ1-1	TRBV7-2	CASSKTGVPSRTEAFF	TGTGCCAGCAGCAAGACAGGGGTCCCCTCAAGGACTGAAGCTTTCTTT
-	-	TRBJ2-5	TRBV28	CASSPVPQIQETQYF	TGTGCCAGCAGCCCCGTCCCCCAGATCCAAGAGACCCAGTACTTC
-	TRBD1	TRBJ1-2	TRBV5-8	CASSSGQAATGGYTF	TGTGCCAGCAGCTCGGGACAGGCCGCGACTGGGGGCTACACCTTC
-	TRBD2	TRBJ2-7	TRBV2	CASGVAGGPMSYEQYF	TGTGCCAGCGGGGTAGCGGGAGGGCCGATGTCCTACGAGCAGTACTTC
-	TRBD2	TRBJ2-3	TRBV2	CASSAGWNTDTQYF	TGTGCCTCATCAGCGGGATGGAACACAGATACGCAGTATTTT
-	-	TRBJ1-1	TRBV19	CASSTDSRRGTEAFF	TGTGCCAGTAGTACGGACTCCCGCCGCGGAACTGAAGCTTTCTTT
-	-	TRBJ1-3	TRBV18	CASSPSAGGEGNTIYF	TGTGCCAGCTCACCATCGGCGGGGGGCGAAGGAAACACCATATATTTT
-	-	TRBJ1-6	TRBV15	CATSRQGYNSPLHF	TGTGCCACCAGCAGACAGGGGTATAATTCACCCCTCCACTTT
-	TRBD1	TRBJ2-7	TRBV28	CASSSGTGLIHEQYF	TGTGCCAGCAGTTCAGGGACAGGCCTAATCCACGAGCAGTACTTC